The 29 T cell receptor beta chains in this list originate from one sample, sequenced in a study of T cells after yellow fever vaccination. TCRdb re-derived calls from the 5' RACE reads in MiXCR, one entry per CDR3 protein. Of 500,000 to 650,000 distinct CDR3 sequences in the sample, about 17% are singletons; the top ten hold roughly 17%. Sequenced material: PBMCs, taken less than 6 days after the first yellow fever vaccination. Receptors were obtained from a man aged 18 to 35 who received the YFV17D yellow fever vaccine.

This clonotype was recorded a few times. The chain couples TRBV15 to TRBJ2-1; D unclear. CDR3 length: 11 residues. V was cut by 1 base and J by 8 bases, with 3 bases left in between. Germline V gene sequence: CDR1 LNHNV, CDR2 YYDKDF (reference sequence). CDR3 DNA sequence: TGTGCCACCAGCAGAGGGGATGAGCAGTTCTTC. Translated, it gives CATSRGDEQFF.

V and J are TRBV5-4 and TRBJ2-1, with 10 bases lining up with TRBD2. The germline V gene encodes CDR1 SGHNT and CDR2 YYREEE (reference sequence). With 0 bases clipped from V and 1 base from J, the junction kept 7 bases outside the gene matches. The CDR3 loop spans 18 amino acids. The CDR3, as DNA: TGTGCCAGCAGCTTGGCCCCGGCTAGCGGGGGTTCCTACAATGAGCAGTTCTTC. Its protein is CASSLAPASGGSYNEQFF. Full variable domain (rest looked up from reference TRBV5-4 and TRBJ2-1): ETGVTQSPTHLIKTRGQQVTLRCSSQSGHNTVSWYQQALGQGPQFIFQYYREEENGRGNFPPRFSGLQFPNYSSELNVNALELDDSALYLCASSLAPASGGSYNEQFFGPGTRLTVL.

In nucleotides, the CDR3 is TGTGCCAGCAGCGTATCACAGTGGACAGAGGCTGGAAACACCATATATTTT. Amino acids: CASSVSQWTEAGNTIYF. The chain couples TRBV9 to TRBJ1-3, with D maybe TRBD1 (6 bases). The germline gives CDR1 SGDLS, CDR2 YYNGEE. V lost 1 base and J 2 bases, leaving 16 bases between the germline ends. There are 17 residues in the CDR3.

This clonotype was counted only a few times. The chain couples TRBV7-3 to TRBJ2-2; possible D gene TRBD2, 6 bases. V lost 5 bases and J lost 5, with 12 bases in between. This CDR3 is 14 amino acids long. From germline, CDR1 is SGHTA and CDR2 FQGTGA. For the CDR3, the DNA is TGTGCCAGCAGCCAAGGGACTCGAACCGGGGAGCTGTTTTTT. The encoded protein is CASSQGTRTGELFF.

In its sample, this clonotype was seen a few times. This chain links TRBV5-5 with TRBJ1-5; D is ambiguous. Trimming took off 4 bases at V and 5 bases at J, with 10 bases between the two ends. The CDR3 covers 13 residues. The germline CDR1 and CDR2 sequences are SGHKS and YYEKEE (reference sequence). CDR3: CASSPRRDQPQHF. For the CDR3, the DNA is TGTGCCAGCAGCCCGAGGAGGGATCAGCCCCAGCATTTT.

This clonotype was found a few times. The genes are TRBV30 and TRBJ2-3, with TRBD1 matching 10 bases. The CDR3 loop spans 16 amino acids. Germline assignment: CDR1 GTSNPN and CDR2 SVGIG (reference sequence). V shed 0 bases, J shed 12 bases, and the junction held 15 bases outside the gene matches. CDR3 sequence reads: CAWSVQGQGRFGIQYF. CDR3 nucleotide sequence: TGTGCCTGGAGTGTACAGGGACAGGGGAGGTTCGGAATCCAGTATTTT.

In this sample, this clonotype turned up many times. This chain uses TRBV12-3 or TRBV12-4 with TRBJ2-5; TRBD1 aligns across 8 bases. Unmatched junction bases numbered 3, after V lost 1 base and J lost 2 bases. The CDR3 contains 15 residues. The CDR3 coding sequence is TGTGCCAGCAGTTTAGGGACAGGGAAACAAGAGACCCAGTACTTC. Its protein is CASSLGTGKQETQYF.

This clonotype was seen once. This sequence joins TRBV13 and TRBJ2-7, with D unclear. The V gene's germline CDR1 is PRHDT and CDR2 FYEKMQ (reference sequence). V was clipped by 3 bases and J by 2 bases, with 11 bases between them. This CDR3 has 14 amino acids. CDR3: CASSFPTETYEQYF. CDR3 sequence (DNA): TGTGCCAGCAGCTTCCCGACGGAAACCTACGAGCAGTACTTC.

This clonotype was counted ten times or more. The chain has TRBV4-1 and TRBJ2-2, with D uncertain. V was clipped by 0 bases and J by 9 bases, with 2 bases between them. The germline V gene has CDR1 MGHRA and CDR2 YSYEKL. This CDR3 is 11 amino acids long. Here the CDR3 DNA reads TGCGCCAGCAGCCAAGATTGGGAGCTGTTTTTT. Amino acid sequence: CASSQDWELFF.

This clonotype was detected only a few times. This chain links TRBV15 with TRBJ1-6; no clear D gene. Germline loops: CDR1 LNHNV, CDR2 YYDKDF (reference sequence). The CDR3 extends over 15 amino acids. V dropped 4 bases and J dropped 1 base, with 8 bases sitting between them. The CDR3 region is CATSTAGSYNSPLHF. The CDR3 DNA is TGTGCCACCAGCACTGCTGGGTCCTATAATTCACCCCTCCACTTT. The full variable domain, its missing parts supplied by reference TRBV15 and TRBJ1-6, is DAMVIQNPRYQVTQFGKPVTLSCSQTLNHNVMYWYQQKSSQAPKLLFHYYDKDFNNEADTPDNFQSRRPNTSFCFLDIRSPGLGDTAMYLCATSTAGSYNSPLHFGNGTRLTVT.

This clonotype was observed a few times. The chain joins TRBV20-1 to TRBJ2-1, with 9 bases aligning to TRBD2. Germline V gives CDR1 DFQATT, CDR2 SNEGSKA (reference sequence). This CDR3 contains 18 residues. The V segment lost 0 bases and the J segment 0 bases; nucleotides outside the gene matches: 9. Here the CDR3 reads CSARDQRAGGLSYNEQFF. CDR3 DNA: TGCAGTGCTAGAGATCAGAGAGCGGGGGGCCTCTCCTACAATGAGCAGTTCTTC.

The table lists this clonotype with a few counts. The chain links TRBV6-1 to TRBJ2-1; 11 bases line up with TRBD2. Germline V gene lookup returns CDR1 MNHNS and CDR2 SASEGT. The ends lost 2 bases at V and 2 bases at J; junction bases unmatched: 8. The length of the CDR3 is 18 residues. The CDR3 DNA is TGTGCCAGCAGTGAACTAGCGGGGGGTGCCCCCCCCTACAATGAGCAGTTCTTC. Translation gives CASSELAGGAPPYNEQFF.

V gene TRBV7-3 combines with J gene TRBJ2-5; weak D call: TRBD2 (5 bases). The CDR3 is made up of 13 amino acids. Trimming took off 3 bases at V and 5 bases at J, with 10 bases between the two ends. CDR1 is SGHTA and CDR2 is FQGTGA in the germline V gene. The CDR3 reads CASSFGVGETQYF. CDR3 coding DNA: TGTGCCAGCAGCTTCGGGGTAGGCGAGACCCAGTACTTC.

The chain links TRBV7-6 to TRBJ1-4, with TRBD1 matching over 7 bases. Germline V gives CDR1 SGHVS, CDR2 FNYEAQ. The CDR3 is 16 residues long. Trimming took 5 bases from V and 7 from J; bases not matched to a gene: 13. The CDR3 is CASSPDIPGGTEKLFF. DNA for the CDR3: TGTGCCAGCAGCCCCGACATCCCAGGGGGAACTGAAAAACTGTTTTTT.

The J gene is TRBJ2-2, the V gene TRBV15; D gene uncertain. The CDR3 is 15 amino acids. Looked up from germline, CDR1 is LNHNV and CDR2 is YYDKDF (reference sequence). V was clipped by 5 bases and J by 1 base, with 11 bases between them. The CDR3 DNA reads as TGTGCCACCAGCCCTAGTACACTGAACACCGGGGAGCTGTTTTTT. Protein sequence: CATSPSTLNTGELFF. The full variable domain, with the rest looked up from reference TRBV15 and TRBJ2-2, is DAMVIQNPRYQVTQFGKPVTLSCSQTLNHNVMYWYQQKSSQAPKLLFHYYDKDFNNEADTPDNFQSRRPNTSFCFLDIRSPGLGDTAMYLCATSPSTLNTGELFFGEGSRLTVL.

This clonotype occurred a few times. This rearrangement joins TRBV7-2 to TRBJ1-6; possible D gene TRBD1, 6 bases. Trimming took off 2 bases at V and 9 bases at J, with 14 bases between the two ends. Germline lookup yields CDR1 SGHTA and CDR2 FQGNSA. The CDR3 runs to 15 residues. CDR3 region: CASSLRGATRSPLHF. The CDR3 nucleotides are TGTGCCAGCAGCTTAAGGGGGGCGACTCGTTCACCCCTCCACTTT.

This clonotype was seen a few times. This sequence joins TRBV5-4 and TRBJ1-2; no clear D. The CDR3 totals 11 residues. Deletions cut 3 bases from V and 6 bases from J, with 6 bases between. CDR1 SGHNT and CDR2 YYREEE come from the germline V gene (reference sequence). DNA for the CDR3: TGTGCCAGCAGCTCCCTAAATGGCTACACCTTC. Translating it yields CASSSLNGYTF. Variable domain in full (rest from reference TRBV5-4 and TRBJ1-2): ETGVTQSPTHLIKTRGQQVTLRCSSQSGHNTVSWYQQALGQGPQFIFQYYREEENGRGNFPPRFSGLQFPNYSSELNVNALELDDSALYLCASSSLNGYTFGSGTRLTVV.

V is TRBV2 and J is TRBJ1-2, with a possible D match to TRBD1 (5 bases). This CDR3 comprises 14 residues. The germline gives CDR1 SNHLY, CDR2 FYNNEI. V was pared by 4 bases and J by 4 bases, with 13 bases between. Written as DNA, the CDR3 is TGTGCCAGCAGTGCCCAGGGAGCGGGCTATGGCTACACCTTC. It is translated as CASSAQGAGYGYTF.

This clonotype was seen ten or more times. The chain links TRBV4-3 to TRBJ2-3; D uncertain. Germline loops: CDR1 LGHNA, CDR2 YSLEER. V lost 0 bases and J 4 bases, leaving 11 bases between the germline ends. This CDR3 has 15 residues. The CDR3 loop reads CASSQDPDGSDTQYF. The CDR3 DNA follows: TGCGCCAGCAGCCAAGATCCGGACGGCTCAGATACGCAGTATTTT.

The chain combines TRBV2 with TRBJ2-5; D remains ambiguous. Per the germline V gene, CDR1 is SNHLY and CDR2 is FYNNEI. The CDR3 has 12 amino acids. Trimming removed 4 bases at V and 5 bases at J, with 8 bases between. Here the CDR3 reads CASSVIVETQYF. In nucleotides, the CDR3 is TGTGCCAGCAGTGTAATCGTCGAGACCCAGTACTTC.

This chain joins TRBV7-2 and TRBJ2-3; 7 bases agree with TRBD2. The CDR3 has 16 residues. The V and J ends lost 4 bases and 2 bases, in that order; junction bases with no gene match: 9. Looked up from germline, CDR1 is SGHTA and CDR2 is FQGNSA. The CDR3 sequence is CASSYSPRDYTDTQYF. In DNA form, the CDR3 reads TGTGCCAGCAGCTATTCCCCGAGGGACTACACAGATACGCAGTATTTT.

This clonotype was seen more than once but under ten times. The rearrangement links TRBV4-3 to TRBJ1-1; D gene ambiguous. Between the trimmed V and J ends, which lost 0 bases and 1 base, there was a span of 9 bases. CDR1 LGHNA and CDR2 YSLEER come from the germline V gene. The CDR3 covers 15 residues. CDR3 bases: TGCGCCAGCAGCCAAGATAGACACCAGAACACTGAAGCTTTCTTT. This codes for CASSQDRHQNTEAFF.

The chain is built from TRBV12-3 or TRBV12-4 and TRBJ1-4, with D possibly being TRBD1 (5 bases). CDR3 length: 12 amino acids. Trimming took off 0 bases at V and 14 bases at J, with 10 bases between the two ends. The DNA for the CDR3 is TGTGCCAGCAGTTTAGCGGGGCAGACGCTGTTTTTT. As protein: CASSLAGQTLFF.

This clonotype was counted a few times. The V call is TRBV7-9, the J call TRBJ2-1; TRBD1 is a possible D gene (5 bases). V lost 1 base and J 6 bases, leaving 10 bases between the germline ends. Per germline, CDR1 SEHNR and CDR2 FQNEAQ (reference sequence). The CDR3 sequence is 14 residues long. CDR3 nucleotides: TGTGCCAGCAGCTTAGTTGGGGCAACCAATGAGCAGTTCTTC. Residues: CASSLVGATNEQFF.

Only a few counts were recorded for this clonotype. The gene calls are TRBV5-1 and TRBJ1-1; a weak D match, TRBD1 (5 bases). V lost 5 bases to trimming and J lost 3 bases, with 14 bases between them. Germline values: CDR1 SGHRS, CDR2 YFSETQ. This CDR3 region has 14 residues. CDR3 sequence: CASRERDGDTEAFF. DNA of the CDR3: TGCGCCAGCAGGGAGAGGGACGGTGACACTGAAGCTTTCTTT. The whole variable domain, filled in from reference TRBV5-1 and TRBJ1-1, reads KAGVTQTPRYLIKTRGQQVTLSCSPISGHRSVSWYQQTPGQGLQFLFEYFSETQRNKGNFPGRFSGRQFSNSRSEMNVSTLELGDSALYLCASRERDGDTEAFFGQGTRLTVV.

CDR3: CAWNQGRWTEAFF. The CDR3 DNA reads TGTGCCTGGAACCAGGGGAGGTGGACTGAAGCTTTCTTT. J is TRBJ1-1 and V is TRBV30; D might be TRBD1 (6 bases). The CDR3 is 13 amino acids. Between the trimmed V and J ends, which lost 4 bases and 5 bases, there was a span of 14 bases. Per germline, CDR1 GTSNPN and CDR2 SVGIG (reference sequence).

This chain uses TRBV7-3 with TRBJ1-2; TRBD1 matches 9 bases. V gave up 3 bases and J gave up 0 bases; unmatched junction bases: 11. Germline V gene data show CDR1 as SGHTA and CDR2 as FQGTGA. This CDR3 has 18 residues. In DNA form, the CDR3 reads TGTGCCAGCAGCTTCGTCCCGGGACAGGGAAAACCTAACTATGGCTACACCTTC. This sequence encodes CASSFVPGQGKPNYGYTF.

This clonotype was picked up a small number of times. This chain links TRBV7-3 with TRBJ2-2; 10 positions match TRBD1. This CDR3 has 15 amino acids. Germline V gene data show CDR1 as SGHTA and CDR2 as FQGTGA. The V gene end was trimmed by 4 bases and the J gene end by 7 bases; junction bases not matched to a gene: 6. The CDR3 coding sequence is TGTGCCAGCAGCTATCAGGGACAGGGGCACGGGGAGCTGTTTTTT. Translation: CASSYQGQGHGELFF.

The rearrangement uses TRBV3-1 and TRBJ1-5; 9 bases are shared with TRBD1. CDR3 length equals 14 residues. V lost 2 bases to trimming and J lost 8 bases; unmatched junction nucleotides: 4. CDR1 is LGHDT, CDR2 YNNKEL, per germline (reference sequence). The CDR3 sequence: CASSQNRGLEPQHF. DNA for the CDR3: TGTGCCAGCAGCCAAAACAGGGGGCTAGAGCCCCAGCATTTT. Combining the CDR3 with reference TRBV3-1 and TRBJ1-5 gives the whole variable domain DTAVSQTPKYLVTQMGNDKSIKCEQNLGHDTMYWYKQDSKKFLKIMFSYNNKELIINETVPNRFSPKSPDKAHLNLHINSLELGDSAVYFCASSQNRGLEPQHFGDGTRLSIL.